This T cell receptor (beta chain) was sequenced for a study of T cells in localized non-small cell lung cancer. Findings and caveats of the study: One tumor region alone was sequenced, and heterogeneity therefore remains possible. Overall survival was longer when the density of T cells in the blood was higher. Measurement of T cell clonality placed uninvolved adjacent lung highest, above the level in tumor.

There are 14 residues in the CDR3. Germline V gene lookup returns CDR1 LNHDA and CDR2 SQIVND (reference sequence). Deletions cut 8 bases from V and 1 base from J, with 14 bases between. TCRdb's copy holds only in-frame clones and misses some; the assay was immunoSEQ multiplex PCR. The sample has 61,000 or so clones, approximately 90% seen once; the top ten hold roughly 5.1%. On this clone: What it binds is unknown.

This rearrangement joins TRBV19 to TRBJ1-2; D gene uncertain. The sample consisted of peripheral blood, taken before any cancer treatment. The receptor was derived from a woman aged 35-70 years with stage I lung adenocarcinoma. The CDR3 region has the DNA TGTGCCAGTTCCCCGGCACTTTTTAACTATGGCTACACCTTC. It specifies CASSPALFNYGYTF.